The 17 T cell receptor beta chains below come from one sample, sequenced in a study of blood T cell repertoires in COVID-19. The repertoire was sequenced with immunoSEQ multiplex PCR; TCRdb's copy has only in-frame clones and lacks some. The sample comprises about 200,000 clones, more than 80% of which are singletons, and 0.53% rests with the top ten. The sample comprised peripheral blood. The receptors originated from a man in his fifties with acute or convalescent COVID-19.

The chain recombines TRBV5-6 with TRBJ2-1; 8 positions agree with TRBD2. The CDR3 contains 16 residues. Germline-derived CDR1 and CDR2 are SGHDT and YYEEEE. With V trimmed by 0 bases and J by 4 bases, 6 bases remained unmatched. CDR3 sequence: CASSLESGGKYNEQFF. As DNA, the CDR3 is TGTGCCAGCAGCTTGGAAAGCGGGGGAAAGTACAATGAGCAGTTCTTC.

The rearrangement uses TRBV5-4 and TRBJ1-6, with unresolved D. V was pared by 0 bases and J by 9 bases, with 19 bases between. Germline V gives CDR1 SGHNT, CDR2 YYREEE (reference sequence). This CDR3 is built from 17 residues. Written as DNA, the CDR3 is TGTGCCAGCAGCTTGGATGGAGGGTGGATGTTTCGTTCACCCCTCCACTTT. The encoded protein is CASSLDGGWMFRSPLHF. Looking up the rest from reference TRBV5-4 and TRBJ1-6 gives the full variable domain: ETGVTQSPTHLIKTRGQQVTLRCSSQSGHNTVSWYQQALGQGPQFIFQYYREEENGRGNFPPRFSGLQFPNYSSELNVNALELDDSALYLCASSLDGGWMFRSPLHFGNGTRLTVT.

The V gene is TRBV7-9, the J gene TRBJ1-3; TRBD1 might be the D (5 bases). CDR3 size: 14 residues. V dropped 2 bases and J dropped 4 bases, with 9 bases sitting between them. CDR1 and CDR2 from the germline V gene are SEHNR and FQNEAQ (reference sequence). The chain's CDR3 is CASSLNRPGNTIYF. In nucleotides, the CDR3 is TGTGCCAGCAGCTTAAACAGGCCGGGAAACACCATATATTTT.

The chain carries TRBV7-2 and TRBJ1-4; D might be TRBD1 (5 bases). The CDR3 covers 14 residues. The germline CDR1 and CDR2 sequences are SGHTA and FQGNSA. The V gene lost 3 bases and the J gene lost 8 bases, with 13 bases spanning the gap. In DNA form, the CDR3 reads TGTGCCAGCAGCTTGGGAAGGGGTGGGGAAAAACTGTTTTTT. Translated: CASSLGRGGEKLFF. Supplemented by reference TRBV7-2 and TRBJ1-4, the full variable domain reads GAGVSQSPSNKVTEKGKDVELRCDPISGHTALYWYRQSLGQGLEFLIYFQGNSAPDKSGLPSDRFSAERTGGSVSTLTIQRTQQEDSAVYLCASSLGRGGEKLFFGSGTQLSVL.

The V call is TRBV2, the J call TRBJ2-2, with a weak D call TRBD1 (5 bases). The germline gives CDR1 SNHLY, CDR2 FYNNEI. V lost 6 bases and J 1 base, leaving 9 bases between the germline ends. CDR3 length: 14 residues. The DNA for the CDR3 is TGTGCCAGCAGATCCGGACAGAACACCGGGGAGCTGTTTTTT. Its protein is CASRSGQNTGELFF.

The chain links TRBV7-2 to TRBJ1-4; a weak D match, TRBD1 (6 bases). The CDR3 sequence is 15 residues long. V lost 1 base and J lost 4, with 10 bases in between. From germline, CDR1 is SGHTA and CDR2 FQGNSA. CDR3 DNA sequence: TGTGCCAGCAGCTTAGTACAGGGTCGTAATGAAAAACTGTTTTTT. Amino acids: CASSLVQGRNEKLFF.

On this clone itself: Other DNA sequences in the sample encode the same CDR3. The rearrangement joins TRBV10-3 to TRBJ1-5; 9 nucleotides agree with TRBD1. J lost 3 bases, V lost 5 bases, and 5 bases had no gene match. Germline CDR1 ENHRY, CDR2 SYGVKD. The CDR3 is 15 residues long. CDR3 sequence (DNA): TGTGCCATCAGTCCCGGACAGGGGCTCAATCAGCCCCAGCATTTT. Residues: CAISPGQGLNQPQHF.

This clone has a single count. This rearrangement joins TRBV7-9 to TRBJ1-5; D remains unclear. The germline V gene has CDR1 SEHNR and CDR2 FQNEAQ (reference sequence). Between the trimmed V and J ends, which lost 3 bases and 4 bases, there was a span of 25 bases. The CDR3 has 19 residues. The CDR3 DNA follows: TGTGCCAGCAGCTTGTCAGCTGAGGGTCTGTTGGGGAAGAATCAGCCCCAGCATTTT. This encodes CASSLSAEGLLGKNQPQHF.

This sequence joins TRBV7-3 and TRBJ2-7, with D unresolved. Between the trimmed V and J ends, which lost 2 bases and 0 bases, there was a span of 11 bases. Germline V lookup: CDR1 SGHTA, CDR2 FQGTGA. CDR3 length: 15 residues. CDR3 bases: TGTGCCAGCAGCTTATCCCCCTCCAGCTCCTACGAGCAGTACTTC. This sequence encodes CASSLSPSSSYEQYF.

This sequence joins TRBV27 and TRBJ2-7; 9 bases match TRBD1. J lost 3 bases, V lost 6 bases, and 9 bases had no gene match. The germline CDR1 and CDR2 sequences are MNHEY and SMNVEV (reference sequence). This CDR3 is 15 amino acids long. The CDR3 sequence: CASSPRGTGSYEQYF. Written as DNA, the CDR3 is TGTGCCAGCAGCCCCCGGGGGACAGGGAGCTACGAGCAGTACTTC.

The chain links TRBV27 to TRBJ2-1; perhaps TRBD2 as D (6 bases). Trimming removed 6 bases at V and 8 bases at J, with 8 bases between. In germline, CDR1 is MNHEY, CDR2 SMNVEV (reference sequence). The CDR3 is 11 amino acids. Here the CDR3 reads CASSSGDEQFF. CDR3 DNA: TGTGCCAGCAGCTCGGGGGATGAGCAGTTCTTC.

V and J are TRBV2 and TRBJ2-7; no clear D gene. V gave up 6 bases and J gave up 5 bases, with 11 bases separating them. CDR1 SNHLY and CDR2 FYNNEI come from the germline V gene. This CDR3 is built from 12 residues. CDR3 protein: CASRSSENEQYF. The CDR3 region has the DNA TGTGCCAGCAGATCCTCAGAAAACGAGCAGTACTTC. Filled out from reference TRBV2 and TRBJ2-7, the complete variable domain reads EPEVTQTPSHQVTQMGQEVILRCVPISNHLYFYWYRQILGQKVEFLVSFYNNEISEKSEIFDDQFSVERPDGSNFTLKIRSTKLEDSAMYFCASRSSENEQYFGPGTRLTVT.

This chain's CDR3 is CATSDPVGAGELFF. The CDR3 coding sequence is TGTGCCACCAGTGATCCCGTAGGGGCCGGGGAGCTGTTTTTT. The gene calls are TRBV24-1 and TRBJ2-2; D might be TRBD1 (5 bases). This CDR3 has 14 residues. Trimming removed 3 bases at V and 6 bases at J, with 10 bases between. In germline, CDR1 is KGHDR, CDR2 SFDVKD.

This chain links TRBV6-1 with TRBJ1-2, with D perhaps TRBD1 (6 bases). The CDR3 consists of 15 residues. Germline values: CDR1 MNHNS, CDR2 SASEGT. The ends were cut back, 3 bases at V and 1 base at J, with 12 bases in the middle. The CDR3 bases are TGTGCCAGCAGTGATCAGGGAGGGGGTAACTATGGCTACACCTTC. As protein: CASSDQGGGNYGYTF.

This chain links TRBV27 with TRBJ1-1; TRBD1 agrees at 7 bases. With 3 bases clipped from V and 3 bases from J, the junction kept 4 bases outside the gene matches. CDR1 and CDR2 from the germline V gene are MNHEY and SMNVEV (reference sequence). CDR3 length: 14 residues. CDR3 bases: TGTGCCAGCAGTTTGTTAGGGGGCGACACTGAAGCTTTCTTT. It codes for CASSLLGGDTEAFF.

This chain connects TRBV6-6 to TRBJ2-3; possible D gene TRBD1, 5 bases. The germline V gene encodes CDR1 MNHNY and CDR2 SVGAGI (reference sequence). The V end lost 2 bases, the J end lost 3 bases, and 15 bases lay between the germline ends. The CDR3 is 16 residues long. In DNA form, the CDR3 reads TGTGCCAGCAGTTACCGTCAGGGTAGTATTACAGATACGCAGTATTTT. Its translation: CASSYRQGSITDTQYF.

V and J are TRBV6-5 and TRBJ1-5, with 9 bases aligning to TRBD1. The CDR3 loop spans 15 amino acids. CDR1 and CDR2 from the germline V gene are MNHEY and SVGAGI. J lost 3 bases, V lost 5 bases, and 5 bases had no gene match. In DNA form, the CDR3 reads TGTGCCAGCAGTCGGACAGGGGAAAACAATCAGCCCCAGCATTTT. This gives the protein CASSRTGENNQPQHF.